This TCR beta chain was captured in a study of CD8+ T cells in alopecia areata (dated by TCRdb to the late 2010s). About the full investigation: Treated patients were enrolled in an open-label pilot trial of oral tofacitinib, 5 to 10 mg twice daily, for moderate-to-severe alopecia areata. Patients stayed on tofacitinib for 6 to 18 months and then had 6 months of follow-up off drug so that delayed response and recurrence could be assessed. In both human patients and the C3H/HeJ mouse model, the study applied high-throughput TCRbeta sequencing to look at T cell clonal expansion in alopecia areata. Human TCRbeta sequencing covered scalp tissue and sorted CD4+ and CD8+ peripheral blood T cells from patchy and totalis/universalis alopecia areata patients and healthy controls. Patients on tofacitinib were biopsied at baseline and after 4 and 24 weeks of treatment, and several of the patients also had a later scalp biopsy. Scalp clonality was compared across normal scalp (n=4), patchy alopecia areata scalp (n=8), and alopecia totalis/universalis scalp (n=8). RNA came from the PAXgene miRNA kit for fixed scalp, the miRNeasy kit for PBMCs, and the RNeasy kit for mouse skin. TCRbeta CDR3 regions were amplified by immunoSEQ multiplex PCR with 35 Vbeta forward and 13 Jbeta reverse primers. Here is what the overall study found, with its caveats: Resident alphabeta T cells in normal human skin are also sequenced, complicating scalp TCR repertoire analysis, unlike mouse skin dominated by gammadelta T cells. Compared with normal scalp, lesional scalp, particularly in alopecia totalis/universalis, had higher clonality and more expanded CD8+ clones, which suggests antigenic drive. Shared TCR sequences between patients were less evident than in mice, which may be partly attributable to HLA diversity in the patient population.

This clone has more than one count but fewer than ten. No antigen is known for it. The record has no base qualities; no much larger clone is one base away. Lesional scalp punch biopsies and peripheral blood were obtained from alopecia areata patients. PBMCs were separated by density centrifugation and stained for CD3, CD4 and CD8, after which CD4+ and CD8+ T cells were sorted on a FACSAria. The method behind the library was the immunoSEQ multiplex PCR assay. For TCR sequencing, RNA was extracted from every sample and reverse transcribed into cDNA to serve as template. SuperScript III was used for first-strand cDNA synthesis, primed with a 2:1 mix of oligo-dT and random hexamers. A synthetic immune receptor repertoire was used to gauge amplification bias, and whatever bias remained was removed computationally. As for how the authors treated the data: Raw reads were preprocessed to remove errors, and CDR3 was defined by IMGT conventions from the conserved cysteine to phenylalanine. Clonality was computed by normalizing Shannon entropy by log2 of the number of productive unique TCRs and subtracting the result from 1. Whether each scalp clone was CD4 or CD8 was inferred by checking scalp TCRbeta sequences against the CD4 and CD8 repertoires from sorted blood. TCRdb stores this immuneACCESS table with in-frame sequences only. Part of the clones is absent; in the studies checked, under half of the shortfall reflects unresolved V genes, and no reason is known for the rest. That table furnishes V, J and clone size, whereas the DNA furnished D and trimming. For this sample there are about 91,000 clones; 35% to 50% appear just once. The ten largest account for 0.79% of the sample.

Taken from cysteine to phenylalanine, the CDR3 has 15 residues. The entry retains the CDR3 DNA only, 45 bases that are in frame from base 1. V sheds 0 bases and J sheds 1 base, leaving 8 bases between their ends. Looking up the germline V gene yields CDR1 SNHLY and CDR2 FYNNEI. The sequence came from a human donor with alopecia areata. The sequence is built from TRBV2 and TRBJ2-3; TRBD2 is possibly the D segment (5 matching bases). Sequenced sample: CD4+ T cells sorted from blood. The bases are TGTGCCAGCAGTGAAGCAGGACTGGGCACAGATACGCAGTATTTT. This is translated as CASSEAGLGTDTQYF.